The rows below give T cell receptor beta chains drawn from one sample of a study of shared clonotypes between healthy human individuals. Data came from immunoSEQ multiplex PCR; TCRdb stores just in-frame clones and leaves some out. The sample records 2 million to 2.5 million clones, 95% being singletons. The sequencing input was naive CD4+ T cells sorted from blood. The receptors shown here come from a man aged 18 to 35 in good health. Both conserved end residues are part of each CDR3. The order of the fields is D gene, V gene, clone size, J gene, CDR3 DNA, CDR3 protein. D genes are given only for firm matches. Clone size is not always given. Where it is, it says once, few, many or a class for expanded clones.

d_call: -
v_call: TRBV2
clone_size: few
j_call: TRBJ1-3
cdr3_nt: TGTGCCAGCAGTGAAGCGGGAAACACCATATATTTT
cdr3_aa: CASSEAGNTIYF

d_call: -
v_call: TRBV29-1
clone_size: -
j_call: TRBJ1-4
cdr3_nt: TGCAGCGTTGTGTCGAGGGAAACTAATGAAAAACTGTTTTTT
cdr3_aa: CSVVSRETNEKLFF

d_call: -
v_call: TRBV6-4
clone_size: -
j_call: TRBJ2-1
cdr3_nt: TGTGCCAGCAGTGACAGGGCCCCCTACAATGAGCAGTTCTTC
cdr3_aa: CASSDRAPYNEQFF

d_call: -
v_call: TRBV13
clone_size: -
j_call: TRBJ2-2
cdr3_nt: TGTGCCAGCAGCTTAGGGGCGAGGGCGCGCGCCGGGGAGCTGTTTTTT
cdr3_aa: CASSLGARARAGELFF

d_call: -
v_call: TRBV27
clone_size: -
j_call: TRBJ2-5
cdr3_nt: TGTGCCAGCAGTTCCCGGACGATAGGATATCAAGAGACCCAGTACTTC
cdr3_aa: CASSSRTIGYQETQYF

d_call: -
v_call: TRBV6-1
clone_size: -
j_call: TRBJ2-6
cdr3_nt: TGTGCCAGCATGACGGCTGGGGCCAACGTCCTGACTTTC
cdr3_aa: CASMTAGANVLTF

d_call: TRBD2
v_call: TRBV7-3
clone_size: -
j_call: TRBJ2-3
cdr3_nt: TGTGCCAGCAGCTCCCGGGGGGGCGCTACAGATACGCAGTATTTT
cdr3_aa: CASSSRGGATDTQYF

d_call: -
v_call: TRBV30
clone_size: -
j_call: TRBJ2-2
cdr3_nt: TGTGCCTGGAGTGTACGGGGCAGGGGCAACGGGGAGCTGTTTTTT
cdr3_aa: CAWSVRGRGNGELFF

d_call: TRBD2
v_call: TRBV7-2
clone_size: -
j_call: TRBJ2-1
cdr3_nt: TGTGCCAGCAGCTTAGCGGGAGGGCTTGAGCAGTTCTTC
cdr3_aa: CASSLAGGLEQFF

d_call: -
v_call: TRBV7-8
clone_size: -
j_call: TRBJ2-7
cdr3_nt: TGTGCCAGCAGCCCTAGGAGGAGCTCCTACGAGCAGTACTTC
cdr3_aa: CASSPRRSSYEQYF

d_call: -
v_call: TRBV6-5
clone_size: -
j_call: TRBJ2-2
cdr3_nt: TGTGCCAGCAAAAACGAGGGGAACGGGGAGCTGTTTTTT
cdr3_aa: CASKNEGNGELFF

d_call: -
v_call: TRBV4-3
clone_size: -
j_call: TRBJ2-1
cdr3_nt: TGCGCCAGCAGCCAAGAGGAGGGTAATGAGCAGTTCTTC
cdr3_aa: CASSQEEGNEQFF

d_call: -
v_call: TRBV19
clone_size: -
j_call: TRBJ1-2
cdr3_nt: TGTGCCAGTAGTATGACAGCTCCTATCTATGGCTACACCTTC
cdr3_aa: CASSMTAPIYGYTF

d_call: TRBD1
v_call: TRBV11-2
clone_size: -
j_call: TRBJ1-1
cdr3_nt: TGTGCCAGCAGCTTATTGGGACAGACCAACACTGAAGCTTTCTTT
cdr3_aa: CASSLLGQTNTEAFF

d_call: -
v_call: TRBV29-1
clone_size: once
j_call: TRBJ2-3
cdr3_nt: TGCAGCGTTCCCCCGACGGGGAAGGCAGATACGCAGTATTTT
cdr3_aa: CSVPPTGKADTQYF

d_call: -
v_call: TRBV9
clone_size: -
j_call: TRBJ2-5
cdr3_nt: TGTGCCAGCAGCGTAGGCTCTGGACTTCAATTTTGGGGACCACTAAAAGAGACCCAGTACTTC
cdr3_aa: CASSVGSGLQFWGPLKETQYF

d_call: -
v_call: TRBV11-2
clone_size: once
j_call: TRBJ2-7
cdr3_nt: TGTGCCAGCAGCTTCGGAAGTGTTAGCTCCTACGAGCAGTACTTC
cdr3_aa: CASSFGSVSSYEQYF

d_call: -
v_call: TRBV6-6
clone_size: -
j_call: TRBJ1-1
cdr3_nt: TGTGCCAGCAAAGGGCGATCAGGAATCATGAACACTGAAGCTTTCTTT
cdr3_aa: CASKGRSGIMNTEAFF

d_call: -
v_call: TRBV5-1
clone_size: once
j_call: TRBJ1-1
cdr3_nt: TGCGCCAGCAGCCCCTCGTCGGGGTACACTGAAGCTTTCTTT
cdr3_aa: CASSPSSGYTEAFF